The next 12 T cell receptor beta chains were all read from a single sample in a study of a mutant IDH1 vaccine in newly diagnosed glioma (TCRdb year 2021). The sample's time point label, in plain terms: week 47, end of study. Every vaccine dose consisted of 300 ug of a 20-mer mutant IDH1 peptide in Montanide, administered subcutaneously together with topical imiquimod. Their recognized antigens are unknown. Libraries were prepared through the immunoSEQ multiplex PCR assay. Imported from immuneACCESS, the table was reduced by TCRdb to in-frame sequences with V and J called. These copies leave out some clones; in studies compared against another copy, an unresolved V gene accounts for under half, and the cause of the remainder is not known. The sample has tens of thousands of clones on record, 81% of them singletons. The top ten hold around 5% of the sample. The sample here was PBMCs, taken from a glioma patient whose treatment included an IDH1 peptide vaccine. Receptors originate from a man aged 35-49 years with glioma.

The V call is TRBV27, the J call TRBJ1-5, with TRBD1 matching over 10 bases. The CDR3 sequence is 15 residues long. Trimming cost V 5 bases and J 3 bases; bases outside gene matches: 4. In germline, CDR1 is MNHEY, CDR2 SMNVEV (reference sequence). The CDR3: CASSTGQGINQPQHF. CDR3 coding DNA: TGTGCCAGCAGTACGGGACAGGGGATCAATCAGCCCCAGCATTTT.

This chain links TRBV5-6 with TRBJ2-2, with D possibly called TRBD1 or TRBD2 (5 bases each). V lost 0 bases to trimming and J lost 4 bases, with 10 bases between them. Germline V gene sequence: CDR1 SGHDT, CDR2 YYEEEE. The CDR3 sequence is 15 residues long. The CDR3 bases are TGTGCCAGCAGCTTGGGGGTGAGGGGCACCGGGGAGCTGTTTTTT. This gives the protein CASSLGVRGTGELFF.

The V gene is TRBV29-1, the J gene TRBJ2-7; 7 nucleotides agree with TRBD1. After removal of 7 bases from V and 0 bases from J, the junction contained 6 bases not matched to a gene. The length of the CDR3 is 13 residues. The germline CDR1 and CDR2 sequences are SQVTM and ANQGSEA. CDR3 protein: CSAATGSSYEQYF. The CDR3 nucleotides read TGCAGCGCTGCGACAGGGAGCTCCTACGAGCAGTACTTC.

This chain links TRBV7-3 with TRBJ1-2; 7 bases match TRBD1. This CDR3 has 13 amino acids. J gave up 1 base and V 5 bases, and 1 base lay outside the gene matches. Looked up from germline, CDR1 is SGHTA and CDR2 is FQGTGA. This CDR3 is CASSRDSNYGYTF. As DNA, the CDR3 is TGTGCCAGCAGCCGGGACAGTAACTATGGCTACACCTTC.

The chain links TRBV19 to TRBJ1-2; 7 nucleotides align to TRBD1. The CDR3 totals 14 residues. Per the germline V gene, CDR1 is LNHDA and CDR2 is SQIVND (reference sequence). The V and J ends lost 6 bases and 7 bases, in that order; junction bases with no gene match: 11. CDR3 nucleotide sequence: TGTGCCAGTAGGACTACAGGGGACAAGGGTGGCTACACCTTC. This gives the protein CASRTTGDKGGYTF.

This chain joins TRBV10-3 and TRBJ1-5, with unresolved D. This CDR3 has 15 amino acids. V lost 0 bases, J lost 7 bases, and 13 bases lay in between. From germline, CDR1 is ENHRY and CDR2 SYGVKD. CDR3 region: CAISESLALPQPQHF. CDR3 DNA sequence: TGTGCCATCAGTGAGTCGCTGGCACTTCCACAGCCCCAGCATTTT.

This clone has just one count. The rearrangement links TRBV18 to TRBJ2-1, with 7 positions matching TRBD1. Germline CDR1 KGHSH, CDR2 LQKENI. Trimming removed 2 bases from V and 6 bases from J; junction bases left unmatched: 7. CDR3 length equals 15 residues. CDR3: CASSPFEGTVNEQFF. The CDR3 coding sequence is TGTGCCAGCTCACCATTTGAGGGGACAGTCAATGAGCAGTTCTTC.

The V gene is TRBV4-2, the J gene TRBJ1-4; 10 nucleotides line up with TRBD1. The CDR3 spans 15 residues. Trimming removed 4 bases from V and 4 bases from J; junction bases left unmatched: 3. Germline V gene sequence: CDR1 LGHNA, CDR2 YNFKEQ. The CDR3 region has the DNA TGTGCCAGCAGCCCCCGGGACAGGGGTAATGAAAAACTGTTTTTT. Translated: CASSPRDRGNEKLFF.

The chain combines TRBV6-5 with TRBJ2-3, with D possibly being TRBD1 or TRBD2 (5 bases each). V lost 2 bases and J 2 bases, leaving 8 bases between the germline ends. Germline CDR1 MNHEY, CDR2 SVGAGI. This CDR3 is 14 amino acids long. As DNA, the CDR3 is TGTGCCAGCAGTTACGGGGGAAACACAGATACGCAGTATTTT. The encoded protein is CASSYGGNTDTQYF.

J is TRBJ2-7 and V is TRBV7-9, with 9 nucleotides matching TRBD2. In germline, CDR1 is SEHNR, CDR2 FQNEAQ (reference sequence). The CDR3 is 15 residues long. V trimming: 1 base; J trimming: 3 bases; junction bases outside the gene matches: 4. The CDR3 reads CASSLDLAGDYEQYF. CDR3 bases: TGTGCCAGCAGCTTAGATTTAGCGGGAGACTACGAGCAGTACTTC.

As DNA, the CDR3 is TGTGCCAGTAGCCTGACGGCCAACTCTGGAAACACCATATATTTT. Its translation: CASSLTANSGNTIYF. The chain carries TRBV19 and TRBJ1-3; D not certain. V was clipped by 6 bases and J by 0 bases, with 12 bases between them. Germline V CDR1 and CDR2: LNHDA, SQIVND (reference sequence). This CDR3 comprises 15 residues.

A few counts support this clone. The CDR3: CASDRDGGEKLFF. CDR3 in DNA: TGTGCCAGCGACAGGGATGGGGGTGAAAAACTGTTTTTT. V and J are TRBV6-1 and TRBJ1-4, with 7 nucleotides matching TRBD1. There are 13 residues in the CDR3. CDR1 is MNHNS, CDR2 SASEGT, per germline. Trimming cost V 8 bases and J 7 bases; bases outside gene matches: 7.